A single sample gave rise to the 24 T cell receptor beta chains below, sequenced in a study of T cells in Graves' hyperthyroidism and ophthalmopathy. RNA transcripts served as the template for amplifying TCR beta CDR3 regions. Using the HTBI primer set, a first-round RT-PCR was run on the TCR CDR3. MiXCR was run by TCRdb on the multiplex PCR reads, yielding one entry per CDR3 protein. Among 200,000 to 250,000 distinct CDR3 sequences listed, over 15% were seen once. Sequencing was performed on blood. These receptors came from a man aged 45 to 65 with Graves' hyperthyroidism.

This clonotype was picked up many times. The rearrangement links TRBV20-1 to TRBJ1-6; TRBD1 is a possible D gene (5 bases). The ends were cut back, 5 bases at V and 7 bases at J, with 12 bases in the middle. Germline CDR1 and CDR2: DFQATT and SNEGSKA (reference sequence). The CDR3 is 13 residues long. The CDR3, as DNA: TGCAGTGCTGGGGGGGGGATGAATTCACCCCTCCACTTT. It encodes CSAGGGMNSPLHF.

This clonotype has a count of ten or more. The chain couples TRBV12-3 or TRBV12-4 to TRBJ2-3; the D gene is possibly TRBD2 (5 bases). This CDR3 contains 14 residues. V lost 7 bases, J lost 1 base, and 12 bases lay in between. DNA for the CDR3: TGTGCCAGCACCAGTCAGAGGGGCACAGATACGCAGTATTTT. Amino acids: CASTSQRGTDTQYF.

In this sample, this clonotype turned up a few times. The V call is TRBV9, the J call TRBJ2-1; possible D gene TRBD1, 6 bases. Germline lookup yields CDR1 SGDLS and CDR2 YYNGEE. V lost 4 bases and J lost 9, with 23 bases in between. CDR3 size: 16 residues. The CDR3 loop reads CASSLSGTPLGSEQFF. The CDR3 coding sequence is TGTGCCAGCAGCCTTTCCGGGACACCCCTGGGTAGTGAGCAGTTCTTC.

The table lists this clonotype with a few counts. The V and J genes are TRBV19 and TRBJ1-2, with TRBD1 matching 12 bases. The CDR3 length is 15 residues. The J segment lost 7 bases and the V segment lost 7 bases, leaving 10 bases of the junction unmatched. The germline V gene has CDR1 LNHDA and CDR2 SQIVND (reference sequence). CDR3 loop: CASTLSGQGASGYTF. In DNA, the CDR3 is TGTGCCAGTACCTTATCGGGACAGGGGGCCAGTGGCTACACCTTC. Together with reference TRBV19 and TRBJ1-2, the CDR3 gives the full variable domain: DGGITQSPKYLFRKEGQNVTLSCEQNLNHDAMYWYRQDPGQGLRLIYYSQIVNDFQKGDIAEGYSVSREKKESFPLTVTSAQKNPTAFYLCASTLSGQGASGYTFGSGTRLTVV.

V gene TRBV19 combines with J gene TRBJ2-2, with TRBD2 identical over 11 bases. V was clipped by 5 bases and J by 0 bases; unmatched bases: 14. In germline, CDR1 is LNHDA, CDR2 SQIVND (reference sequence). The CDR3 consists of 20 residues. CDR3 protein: CASSPQPGLAEKSNTGELFF. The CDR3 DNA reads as TGTGCCAGTAGTCCACAGCCGGGACTAGCGGAGAAGTCGAACACCGGGGAGCTGTTTTTT.

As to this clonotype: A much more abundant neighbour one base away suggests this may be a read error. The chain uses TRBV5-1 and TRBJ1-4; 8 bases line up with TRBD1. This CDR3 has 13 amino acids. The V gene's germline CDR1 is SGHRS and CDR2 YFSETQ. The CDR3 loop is CSSSTGDREKLFF. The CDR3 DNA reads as TGCTCCAGCAGCACCGGGGACAGGGAAAAACTGTTTTTT.

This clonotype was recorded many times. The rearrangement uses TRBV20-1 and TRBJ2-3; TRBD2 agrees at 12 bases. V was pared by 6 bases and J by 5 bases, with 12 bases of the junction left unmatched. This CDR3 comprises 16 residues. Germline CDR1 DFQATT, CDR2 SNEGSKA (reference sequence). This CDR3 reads CSAHPVTSGRGDTQYF. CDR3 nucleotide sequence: TGCAGTGCCCACCCCGTGACTAGCGGGAGAGGAGATACGCAGTATTTT.

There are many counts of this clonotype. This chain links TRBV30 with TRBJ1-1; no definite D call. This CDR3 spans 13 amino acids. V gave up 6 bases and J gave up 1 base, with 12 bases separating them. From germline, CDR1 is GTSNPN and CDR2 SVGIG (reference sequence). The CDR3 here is CACHRLGNTEAFF. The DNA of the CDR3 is TGTGCCTGCCACCGTCTGGGGAACACTGAAGCTTTCTTT.

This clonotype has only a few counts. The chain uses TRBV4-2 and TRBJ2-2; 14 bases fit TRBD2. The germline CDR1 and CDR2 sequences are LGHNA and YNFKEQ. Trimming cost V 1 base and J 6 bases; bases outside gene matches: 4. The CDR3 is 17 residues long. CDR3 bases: TGTGCCAGCAGCCAAGGGACTAGCGGGAGGATACCCGGGGAGCTGTTTTTT. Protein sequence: CASSQGTSGRIPGELFF.

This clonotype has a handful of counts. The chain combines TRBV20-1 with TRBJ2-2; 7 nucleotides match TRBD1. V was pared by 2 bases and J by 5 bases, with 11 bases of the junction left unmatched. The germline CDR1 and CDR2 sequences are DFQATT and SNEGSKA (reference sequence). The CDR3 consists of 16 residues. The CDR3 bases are TGCAGTGCTAGACCCCCACGGCAGGGGGTGACCGGGGAGCTGTTTTTT. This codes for CSARPPRQGVTGELFF.

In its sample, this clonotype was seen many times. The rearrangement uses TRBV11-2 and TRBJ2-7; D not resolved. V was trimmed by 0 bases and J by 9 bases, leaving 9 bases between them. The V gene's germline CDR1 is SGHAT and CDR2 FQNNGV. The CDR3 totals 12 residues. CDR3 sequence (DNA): TGTGCCAGCAGCTTAGATCTTGAGAGGCAGTACTTC. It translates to CASSLDLERQYF. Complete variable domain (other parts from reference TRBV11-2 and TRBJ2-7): EAGVAQSPRYKIIEKRQSVAFWCNPISGHATLYWYQQILGQGPKLLIQFQNNGVVDDSQLPKDRFSAERLKGVDSTLKIQPAKLEDSAVYLCASSLDLERQYFGPGTRLTVT.

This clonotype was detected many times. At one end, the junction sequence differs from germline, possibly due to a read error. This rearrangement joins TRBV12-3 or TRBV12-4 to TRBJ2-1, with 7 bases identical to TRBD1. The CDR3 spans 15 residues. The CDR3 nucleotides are TGTGCCAGCAGGTTAGGGGGCTATCGGTTCAATGAGCAGTTCTTC. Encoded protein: CASRLGGYRFNEQFF.

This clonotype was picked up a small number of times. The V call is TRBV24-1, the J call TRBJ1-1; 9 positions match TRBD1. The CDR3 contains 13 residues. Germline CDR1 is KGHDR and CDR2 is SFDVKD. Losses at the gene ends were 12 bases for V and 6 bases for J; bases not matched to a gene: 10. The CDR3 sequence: CASRRTGESEAFF. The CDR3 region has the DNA TGTGCCTCCCGGAGGACAGGGGAATCTGAAGCTTTCTTT.

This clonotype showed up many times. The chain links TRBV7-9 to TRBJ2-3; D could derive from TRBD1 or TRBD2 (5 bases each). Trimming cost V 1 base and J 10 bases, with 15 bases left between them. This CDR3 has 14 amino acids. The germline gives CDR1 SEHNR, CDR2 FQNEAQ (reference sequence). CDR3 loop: CASSLGVRGRAQYF. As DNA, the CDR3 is TGTGCCAGCAGCTTAGGAGTGAGGGGCCGTGCGCAGTATTTT.

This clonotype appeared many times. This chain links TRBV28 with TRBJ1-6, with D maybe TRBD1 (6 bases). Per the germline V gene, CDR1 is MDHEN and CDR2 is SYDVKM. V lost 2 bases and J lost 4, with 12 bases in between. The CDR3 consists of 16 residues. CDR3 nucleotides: TGTGCCAGCAGTTTACCCCTGGACAGTTATAATTCACCCCTCCACTTT. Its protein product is CASSLPLDSYNSPLHF.

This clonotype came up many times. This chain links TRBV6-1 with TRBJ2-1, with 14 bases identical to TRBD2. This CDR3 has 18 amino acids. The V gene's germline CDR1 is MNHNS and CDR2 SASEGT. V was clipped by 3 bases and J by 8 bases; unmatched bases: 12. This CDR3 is CASSDLQQTSGRADEQFF. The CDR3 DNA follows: TGTGCCAGCAGTGATTTACAGCAGACTAGCGGGAGGGCCGATGAGCAGTTCTTC.

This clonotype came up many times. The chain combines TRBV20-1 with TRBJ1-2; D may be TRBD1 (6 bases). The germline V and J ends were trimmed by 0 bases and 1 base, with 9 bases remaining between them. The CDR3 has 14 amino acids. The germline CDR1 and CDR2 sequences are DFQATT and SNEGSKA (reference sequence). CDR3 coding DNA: TGCAGTGCTAGAGATGTAGGGGGTAACTATGGCTACACCTTC. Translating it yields CSARDVGGNYGYTF.

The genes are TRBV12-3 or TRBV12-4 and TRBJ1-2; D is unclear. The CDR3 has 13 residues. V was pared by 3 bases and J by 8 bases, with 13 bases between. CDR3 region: CASSLDRGKGYTF. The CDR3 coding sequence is TGTGCCAGCAGTTTGGACCGAGGGAAGGGCTACACCTTC.

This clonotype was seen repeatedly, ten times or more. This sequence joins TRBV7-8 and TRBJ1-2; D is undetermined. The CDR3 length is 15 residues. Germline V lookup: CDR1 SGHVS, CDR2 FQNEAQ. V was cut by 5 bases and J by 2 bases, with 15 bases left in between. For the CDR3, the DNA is TGTGCCAGCAGCCTAGAGAATCCAAGGAACTATGGCTACACCTTC. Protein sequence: CASSLENPRNYGYTF.

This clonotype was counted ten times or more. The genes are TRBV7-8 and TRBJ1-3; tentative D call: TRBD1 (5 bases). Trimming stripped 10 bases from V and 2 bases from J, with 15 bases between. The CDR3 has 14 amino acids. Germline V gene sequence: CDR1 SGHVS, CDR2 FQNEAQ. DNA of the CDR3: TGTGCCACCAGGGAGGGAAGAACTGGAAACACCATATATTTT. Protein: CATREGRTGNTIYF.

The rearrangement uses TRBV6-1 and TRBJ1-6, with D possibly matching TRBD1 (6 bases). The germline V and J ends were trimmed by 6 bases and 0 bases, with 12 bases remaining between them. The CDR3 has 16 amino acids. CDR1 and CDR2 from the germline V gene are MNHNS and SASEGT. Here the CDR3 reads CASRIDRSSYNSPLHF. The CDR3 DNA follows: TGTGCCAGCAGAATAGACAGGAGCTCCTATAATTCACCCCTCCACTTT.

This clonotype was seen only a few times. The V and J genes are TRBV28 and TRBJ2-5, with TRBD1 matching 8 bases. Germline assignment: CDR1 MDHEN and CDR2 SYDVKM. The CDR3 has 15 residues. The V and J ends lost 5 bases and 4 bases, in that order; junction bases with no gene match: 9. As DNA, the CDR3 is TGTGCCAGCAGTCCCCAGGACAGGGTACGAGAGACCCAGTACTTC. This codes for CASSPQDRVRETQYF. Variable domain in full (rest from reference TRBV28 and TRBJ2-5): DVKVTQSSRYLVKRTGEKVFLECVQDMDHENMFWYRQDPGLGLRLIYFSYDVKMKEKGDIPEGYSVSREKKERFSLILESASTNQTSMYLCASSPQDRVRETQYFGPGTRLLVL.

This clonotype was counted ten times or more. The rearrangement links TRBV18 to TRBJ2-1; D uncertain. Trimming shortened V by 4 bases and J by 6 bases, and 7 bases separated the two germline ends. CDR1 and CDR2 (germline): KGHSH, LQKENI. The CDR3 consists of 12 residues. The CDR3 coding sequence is TGTGCCAGCTCACTCGACACCAATGAGCAGTTCTTC. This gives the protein CASSLDTNEQFF. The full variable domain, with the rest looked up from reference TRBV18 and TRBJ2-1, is NAGVMQNPRHLVRRRGQEARLRCSPMKGHSHVYWYRQLPEEGLKFMVYLQKENIIDESGMPKERFSAEFPKEGPSILRIQQVVRGDSAAYFCASSLDTNEQFFGPGTRLTVL.

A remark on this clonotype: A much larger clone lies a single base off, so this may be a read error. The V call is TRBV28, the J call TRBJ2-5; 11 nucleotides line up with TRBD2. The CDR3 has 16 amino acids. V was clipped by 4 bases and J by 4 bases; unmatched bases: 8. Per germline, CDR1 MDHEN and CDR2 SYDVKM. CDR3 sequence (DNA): TGTGCCAGCAGTTCCGTAGCGGGAGGGCCCTCAGAGACCCAGTACTTC. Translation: CASSSVAGGPSETQYF.